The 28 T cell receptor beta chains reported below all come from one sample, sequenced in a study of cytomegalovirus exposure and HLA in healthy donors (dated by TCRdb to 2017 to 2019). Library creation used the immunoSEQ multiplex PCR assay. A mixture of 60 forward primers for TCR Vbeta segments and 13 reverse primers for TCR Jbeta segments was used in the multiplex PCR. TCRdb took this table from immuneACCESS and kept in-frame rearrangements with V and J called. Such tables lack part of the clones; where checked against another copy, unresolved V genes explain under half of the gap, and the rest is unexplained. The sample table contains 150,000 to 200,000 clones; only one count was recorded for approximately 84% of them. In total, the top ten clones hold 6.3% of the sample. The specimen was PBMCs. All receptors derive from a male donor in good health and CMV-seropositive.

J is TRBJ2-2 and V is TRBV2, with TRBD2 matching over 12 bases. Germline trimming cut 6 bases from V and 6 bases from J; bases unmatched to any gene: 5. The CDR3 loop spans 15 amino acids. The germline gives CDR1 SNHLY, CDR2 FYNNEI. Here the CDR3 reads CASRRLAGEPGELFF. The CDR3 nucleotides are TGTGCCAGCAGGAGACTAGCGGGAGAACCCGGGGAGCTGTTTTTT.

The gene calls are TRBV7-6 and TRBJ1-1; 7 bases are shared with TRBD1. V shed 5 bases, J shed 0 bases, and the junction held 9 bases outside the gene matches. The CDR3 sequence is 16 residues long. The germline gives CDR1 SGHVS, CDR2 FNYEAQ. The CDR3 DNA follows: TGTGCCAGCAGCCCGCAAACAGGGGCTTTGAACACTGAAGCTTTCTTT. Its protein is CASSPQTGALNTEAFF.

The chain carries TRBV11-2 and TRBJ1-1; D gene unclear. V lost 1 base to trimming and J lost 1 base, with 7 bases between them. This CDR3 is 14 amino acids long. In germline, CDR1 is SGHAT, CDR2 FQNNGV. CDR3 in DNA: TGTGCCAGCAGCTTAGTGGTCGGGAACACTGAAGCTTTCTTT. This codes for CASSLVVGNTEAFF.

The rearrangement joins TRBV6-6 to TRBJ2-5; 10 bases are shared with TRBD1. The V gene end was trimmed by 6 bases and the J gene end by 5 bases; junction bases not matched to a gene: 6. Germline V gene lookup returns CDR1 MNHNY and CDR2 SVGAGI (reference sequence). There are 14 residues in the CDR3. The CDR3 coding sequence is TGTGCCAGCAGGGATTGGACAGGGGGTGAGACCCAGTACTTC. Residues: CASRDWTGGETQYF.

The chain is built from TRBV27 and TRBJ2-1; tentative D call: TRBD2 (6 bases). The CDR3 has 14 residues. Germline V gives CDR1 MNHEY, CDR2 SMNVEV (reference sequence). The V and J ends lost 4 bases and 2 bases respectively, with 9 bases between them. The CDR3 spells CASSYGGTYNEQFF. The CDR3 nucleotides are TGTGCCAGCAGTTACGGGGGAACCTACAATGAGCAGTTCTTC.

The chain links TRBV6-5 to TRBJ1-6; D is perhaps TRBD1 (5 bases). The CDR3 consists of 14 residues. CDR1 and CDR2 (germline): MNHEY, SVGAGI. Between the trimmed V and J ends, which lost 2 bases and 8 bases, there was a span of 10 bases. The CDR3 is CASSYRSGDSPLHF. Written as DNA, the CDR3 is TGTGCCAGCAGTTACCGTTCGGGGGATTCACCCCTCCACTTT.

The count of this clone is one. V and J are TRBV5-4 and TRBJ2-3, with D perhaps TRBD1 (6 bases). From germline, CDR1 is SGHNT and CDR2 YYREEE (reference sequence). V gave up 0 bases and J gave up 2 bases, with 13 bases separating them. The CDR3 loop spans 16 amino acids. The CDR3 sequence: CASSLEPGASTDTQYF. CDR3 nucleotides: TGTGCCAGCAGCTTGGAGCCAGGGGCCTCCACAGATACGCAGTATTTT.

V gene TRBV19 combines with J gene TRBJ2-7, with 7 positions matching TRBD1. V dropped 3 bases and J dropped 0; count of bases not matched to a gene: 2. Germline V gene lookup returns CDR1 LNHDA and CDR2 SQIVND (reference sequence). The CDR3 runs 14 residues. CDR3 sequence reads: CASSIDRVSYEQYF. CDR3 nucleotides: TGTGCCAGTAGTATCGACAGGGTCTCCTACGAGCAGTACTTC.

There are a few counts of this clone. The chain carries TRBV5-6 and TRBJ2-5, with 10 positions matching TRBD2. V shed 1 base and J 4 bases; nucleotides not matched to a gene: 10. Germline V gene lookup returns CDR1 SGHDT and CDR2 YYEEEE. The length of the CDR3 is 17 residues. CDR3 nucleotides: TGTGCCAGCAGCTTGCGGGCTAGCGGGAGTTTTTTAGAGACCCAGTACTTC. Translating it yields CASSLRASGSFLETQYF.

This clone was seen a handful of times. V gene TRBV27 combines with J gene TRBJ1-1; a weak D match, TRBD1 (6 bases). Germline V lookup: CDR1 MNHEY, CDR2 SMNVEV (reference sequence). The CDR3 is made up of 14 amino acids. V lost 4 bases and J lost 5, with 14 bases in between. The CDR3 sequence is CASSSLGRGTEAFF. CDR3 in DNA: TGTGCCAGCAGTTCTTTGGGCAGGGGAACTGAAGCTTTCTTT.

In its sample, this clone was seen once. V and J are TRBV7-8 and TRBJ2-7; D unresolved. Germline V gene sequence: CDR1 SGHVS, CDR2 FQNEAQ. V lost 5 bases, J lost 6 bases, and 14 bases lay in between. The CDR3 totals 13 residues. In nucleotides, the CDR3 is TGTGCCAGCAGCCCCGTTATCAACTCCGAGCAGTACTTC. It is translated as CASSPVINSEQYF. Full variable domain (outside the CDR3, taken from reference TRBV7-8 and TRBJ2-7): GAGVSQSPRYKVAKRGQDVALRCDPISGHVSLFWYQQALGQGPEFLTYFQNEAQLDKSGLPSDRFFAERPEGSVSTLKIQRTQQEDSAVYLCASSPVINSEQYFGPGTRLTVT.

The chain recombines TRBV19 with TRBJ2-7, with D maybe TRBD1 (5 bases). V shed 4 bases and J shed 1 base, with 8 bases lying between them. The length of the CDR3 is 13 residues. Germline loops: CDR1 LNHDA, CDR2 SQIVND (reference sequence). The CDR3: CASSRTPSYEQYF. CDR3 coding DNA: TGTGCCAGTAGTAGGACACCTTCCTACGAGCAGTACTTC. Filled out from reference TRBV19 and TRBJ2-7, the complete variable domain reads DGGITQSPKYLFRKEGQNVTLSCEQNLNHDAMYWYRQDPGQGLRLIYYSQIVNDFQKGDIAEGYSVSREKKESFPLTVTSAQKNPTAFYLCASSRTPSYEQYFGPGTRLTVT.

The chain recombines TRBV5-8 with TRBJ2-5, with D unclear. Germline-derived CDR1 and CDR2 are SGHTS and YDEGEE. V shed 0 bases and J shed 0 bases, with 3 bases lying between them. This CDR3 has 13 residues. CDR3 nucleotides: TGTGCCAGCAGCTTGGTAAACCAAGAGACCCAGTACTTC. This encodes CASSLVNQETQYF.

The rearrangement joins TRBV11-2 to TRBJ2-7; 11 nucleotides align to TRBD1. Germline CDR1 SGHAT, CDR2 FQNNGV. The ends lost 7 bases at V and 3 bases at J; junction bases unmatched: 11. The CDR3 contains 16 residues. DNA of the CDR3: TGTGCCAGCACTATCAGACCGGGACAGGGGGTCTACGAGCAGTACTTC. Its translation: CASTIRPGQGVYEQYF.

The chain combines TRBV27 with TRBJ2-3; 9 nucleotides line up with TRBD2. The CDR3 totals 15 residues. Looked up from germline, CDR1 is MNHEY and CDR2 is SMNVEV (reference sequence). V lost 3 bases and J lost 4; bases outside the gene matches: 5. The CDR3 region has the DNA TGTGCCAGCAGTTTTCGGGCGGGAGGGGCAGATACGCAGTATTTT. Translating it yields CASSFRAGGADTQYF.

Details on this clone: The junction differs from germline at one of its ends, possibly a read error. CDR3 DNA sequence: TGCACCAGCAGCTTGGAGCCTTGGAGGCGATACGAGCAGTACTTC. Its translation: CTSSLEPWRRYEQYF. V gene TRBV5-1 combines with J gene TRBJ2-7; a possible D gene is TRBD2 (5 bases). The CDR3 extends over 15 amino acids. The germline CDR1 and CDR2 sequences are SGHRS and YFSETQ.

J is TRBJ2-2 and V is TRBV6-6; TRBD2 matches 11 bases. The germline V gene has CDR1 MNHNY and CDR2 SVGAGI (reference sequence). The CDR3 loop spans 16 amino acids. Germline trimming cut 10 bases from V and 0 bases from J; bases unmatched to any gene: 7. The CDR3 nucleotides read TGTGCCACCTCCGGGACTAGCGGAGCGAACACCGGGGAGCTGTTTTTT. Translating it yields CATSGTSGANTGELFF.

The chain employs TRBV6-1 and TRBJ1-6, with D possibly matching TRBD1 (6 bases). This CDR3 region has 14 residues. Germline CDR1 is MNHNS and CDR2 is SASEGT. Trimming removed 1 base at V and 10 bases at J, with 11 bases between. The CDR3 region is CASSEVQGYSPLHF. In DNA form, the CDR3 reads TGTGCCAGCAGTGAAGTGCAGGGGTACTCACCCCTCCACTTT.

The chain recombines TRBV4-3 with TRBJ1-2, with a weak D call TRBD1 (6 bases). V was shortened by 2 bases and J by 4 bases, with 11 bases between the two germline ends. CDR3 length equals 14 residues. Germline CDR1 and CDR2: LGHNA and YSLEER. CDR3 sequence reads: CASSQSTGSYGYTF. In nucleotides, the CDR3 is TGCGCCAGCAGCCAATCCACAGGGAGCTATGGCTACACCTTC.

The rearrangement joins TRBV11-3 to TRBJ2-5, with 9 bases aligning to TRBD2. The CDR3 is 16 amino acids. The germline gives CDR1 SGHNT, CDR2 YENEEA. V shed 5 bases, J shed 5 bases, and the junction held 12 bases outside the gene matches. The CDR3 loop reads CASSPGVAGAHETQYF. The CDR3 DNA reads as TGTGCCAGCAGCCCGGGCGTAGCGGGAGCTCACGAGACCCAGTACTTC.

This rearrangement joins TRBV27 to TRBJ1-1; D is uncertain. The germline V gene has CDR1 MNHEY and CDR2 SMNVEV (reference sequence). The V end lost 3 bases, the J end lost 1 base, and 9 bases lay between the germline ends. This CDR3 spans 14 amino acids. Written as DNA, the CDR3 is TGTGCCAGCAGTTTGAGGGCGGGGAACACTGAAGCTTTCTTT. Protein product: CASSLRAGNTEAFF.

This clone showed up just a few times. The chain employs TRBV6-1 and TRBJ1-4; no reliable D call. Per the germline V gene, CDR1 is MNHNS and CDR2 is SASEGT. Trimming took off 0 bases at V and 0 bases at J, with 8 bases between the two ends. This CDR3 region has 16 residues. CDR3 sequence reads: CASSEAGIATNEKLFF. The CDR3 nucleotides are TGTGCCAGCAGTGAAGCGGGCATTGCAACTAATGAAAAACTGTTTTTT.

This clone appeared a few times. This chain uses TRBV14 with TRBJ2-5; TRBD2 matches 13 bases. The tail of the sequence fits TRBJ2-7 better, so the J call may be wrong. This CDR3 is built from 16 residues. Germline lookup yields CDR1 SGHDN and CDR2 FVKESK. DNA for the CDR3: TGTGCCAGCAGCCAATTCCAAGGACTAGCGGGAGTCGAGCAGTACTTC. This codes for CASSQFQGLAGVEQYF.

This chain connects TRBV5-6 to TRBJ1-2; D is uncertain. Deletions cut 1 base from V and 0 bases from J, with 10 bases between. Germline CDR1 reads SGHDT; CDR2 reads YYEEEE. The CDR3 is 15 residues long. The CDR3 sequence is CASSLFTPTNYGYTF. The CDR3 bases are TGTGCCAGCAGCTTGTTTACACCCACTAACTATGGCTACACCTTC.

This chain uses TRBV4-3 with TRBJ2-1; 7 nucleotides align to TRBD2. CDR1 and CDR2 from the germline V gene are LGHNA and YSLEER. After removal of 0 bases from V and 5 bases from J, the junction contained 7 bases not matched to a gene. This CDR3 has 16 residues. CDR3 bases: TGCGCCAGCAGCCAAGATTGGGCTAGCGGCAACAATGAGCAGTTCTTC. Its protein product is CASSQDWASGNNEQFF.

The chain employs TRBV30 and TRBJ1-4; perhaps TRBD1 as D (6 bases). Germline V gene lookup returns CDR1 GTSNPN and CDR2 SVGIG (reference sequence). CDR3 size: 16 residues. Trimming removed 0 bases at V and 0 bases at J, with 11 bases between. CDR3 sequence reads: CAWSVGGVPTNEKLFF. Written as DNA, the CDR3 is TGTGCCTGGAGTGTAGGGGGGGTGCCAACTAATGAAAAACTGTTTTTT.

DNA of the CDR3: TGTGCCAGCACGGGACAGGGGTTTACAGATACGCAGTATTTT. Its translation is CASTGQGFTDTQYF. The V gene is TRBV2, the J gene TRBJ2-3; TRBD1 matches at 10 bases. Trimming removed 7 bases from V and 3 bases from J; junction bases left unmatched: 4. The CDR3 is 14 amino acids. CDR1 is SNHLY, CDR2 FYNNEI, per germline.

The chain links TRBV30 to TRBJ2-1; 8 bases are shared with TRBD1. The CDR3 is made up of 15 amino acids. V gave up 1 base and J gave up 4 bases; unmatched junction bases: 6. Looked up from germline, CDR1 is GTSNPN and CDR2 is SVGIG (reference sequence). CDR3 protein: CAWSGGTGGYNEQFF. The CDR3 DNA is TGTGCCTGGAGTGGCGGGACAGGAGGTTACAATGAGCAGTTCTTC. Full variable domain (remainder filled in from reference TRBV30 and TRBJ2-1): SQTIHQWPATLVQPVGSPLSLECTVEGTSNPNLYWYRQAAGRGLQLLFYSVGIGQISSEVPQNLSASRPQDRQFILSSKKLLLSDSGFYLCAWSGGTGGYNEQFFGPGTRLTVL.